This T cell receptor (beta chain) was documented in a study of metastatic and nonmetastatic thyroid tumors. Study overall: Patients with malignant and benign thyroid disease provided blood and tumor or nodule tissue, whose repertoires were compared. Study results and limitations: Significantly higher TCR beta diversity was reportedly seen in malignant thyroid tumors than benign nodules, in blood and tumor.

Germline V gene lookup returns CDR1 DFQATT and CDR2 SNEGSKA (reference sequence). Trimming took 4 bases from V and 3 from J; bases not matched to a gene: 8. CDR3 length: 14 amino acids. Per the original methods: A papillary thyroid cancer distant-metastasis classifier was built from CDR3 differences across clinicopathological groups. MiXCR was used by TCRdb to re-call the PCR reads. TCRdb's processing, not the authors' own work, is the source of the V and J calls. Of about 20,000 clones listed, 25% to 35% were seen once; the top ten hold approximately 25%. None of the patients had undergone any treatment ahead of thyroid surgery. The sample holds a few counts of this clone. The antigen is unknown.

The sequence was obtained from a male donor with papillary thyroid cancer or a benign thyroid nodule (not recorded which). Some clones in this sample may be carry-over from other donors' samples. Sequences were obtained from tumor tissue. The V gene is TRBV20-1, the J gene TRBJ2-7, with 8 bases that match TRBD1. CDR3 in amino acids: CSANRDRRHYEQYF. The DNA for the CDR3 is TGCAGTGCTAACCGGGACAGGCGGCACTACGAGCAGTACTTC.